This is a list of T cell receptor beta chains from one sample in a study of blood T cells in healthy people across ages. MiXCR, applied by TCRdb to the 5' RACE reads, yields one record per CDR3 protein. Among hundreds of thousands of distinct CDR3 sequences listed, approximately 29% were seen once. Sequenced material: blood. The receptors stem from a woman at least 80 years old in good health. Each CDR3 is given with its conserved first and last residue. The D gene is left open where the match is weak. Some rows have no size entry. The others give once, few or many, or a class for an expanded clone.

>-|TRBJ1-1|TRBV4-3|many
CASSQGVNTEAFF
TGTGCCAGCAGCCAAGGAGTGAACACTGAAGCTTTCTTT
>-|TRBJ1-4|TRBV12-3/TRBV12-4|-
CASSSGQPSLNEKLFF
TGTGCCAGCAGTTCCGGACAGCCCAGCCTTAATGAAAAACTGTTTTTT
>-|TRBJ1-6|TRBV12-3/TRBV12-4|many
CASSLWGSPLHF
TGTGCCAGCAGCTTGTGGGGTTCACCCCTCCACTTT
>TRBD1|TRBJ1-4|TRBV15|-
CATANNPPTGAGEKLFF
TGTGCCACGGCCAATAACCCCCCGACAGGGGCGGGCGAAAAACTGTTTTTT
>-|TRBJ2-7|TRBV20-1|many
CSARGTTAYEQYF
TGCAGTGCTAGAGGGACCACCGCATACGAGCAGTACTTC
>TRBD1|TRBJ2-5|TRBV5-1|many
CASSSEPDRVGQETQYF
TGCGCCAGCAGCTCAGAACCTGACAGGGTTGGGCAAGAGACCCAGTACTTC
>-|TRBJ2-5|TRBV30|many
CAWSKQFQETQYF
TGTGCCTGGAGTAAGCAGTTCCAAGAGACCCAGTACTTC
>TRBD1|TRBJ2-1|TRBV29-1|-
CSVERGGLIGNEQFF
TGCAGCGTTGAAAGAGGGGGCTTGATAGGGAATGAACAGTTCTTC
>TRBD2|TRBJ2-1|TRBV9|many
CASSPSPSSGGYEQFF
TGTGCCAGCAGCCCCTCCCCGTCTAGCGGGGGATATGAGCAGTTCTTC
>-|TRBJ1-6|TRBV6-5|-
CANSRRTVNSPLHF
TGTGCCAACAGCCGGCGGACAGTCAATTCACCCCTCCACTTT
>-|TRBJ1-2|TRBV5-1|many
CASSLERGRNYGYTF
TGCGCCAGCAGCTTGGAGCGGGGTAGGAACTATGGCTACACCTTC
>TRBD2|TRBJ2-7|TRBV7-2|once
CASSLEGTSGTYEQYF
TGTGCCAGCAGCTTAGAAGGGACTAGCGGTACCTACGAGCAGTACTTC
>-|TRBJ2-7|TRBV25-1|few
CASSKTAGTYEQYF
TGTGCCAGCAGTAAAACGGCGGGTACCTACGAGCAGTACTTC
>TRBD1|TRBJ1-4|TRBV7-9|many
CASSIGTANEKLFF
TGTGCCAGCAGCATAGGGACAGCTAATGAAAAACTGTTTTTT
>TRBD1|TRBJ2-7|TRBV3-1|-
CASSRLRGQSYEQYF
TGTGCCAGCAGCCGCCTCAGGGGGCAGTCCTACGAGCAGTACTTC
>-|TRBJ1-1|TRBV6-1|many
CASRPGGAGNTEAFF
TGTGCCAGCAGGCCCGGGGGGGCCGGGAACACTGAAGCTTTCTTT
>-|TRBJ1-5|TRBV5-4|many
CASSPGTSSNQPQHF
TGTGCCAGCAGCCCCGGGACGTCCAGCAATCAGCCCCAGCATTTT
>-|TRBJ1-1|TRBV20-1|many
CSARDGLNTEAFF
TGCAGTGCTAGAGACGGTCTTAACACTGAAGCTTTCTTT
>-|TRBJ2-7|TRBV6-1|-
CASSDQENYEQYF
TGTGCCAGCAGTGATCAGGAAAACTACGAGCAGTACTTC
>-|TRBJ1-5|TRBV2|few
CASRRGEDQPQHF
TGTGCCAGCCGGCGGGGGGAAGATCAGCCCCAGCATTTT